Shown below are 24 T cell receptor beta chains from a single sample sequenced in a study of shared clonotypes between healthy human individuals. Profiling relied on immunoSEQ multiplex PCR, and the TCRdb table lists in-frame clones only, not all of them. The sample lists hundreds of thousands of clones; 95% to 97% were seen once. The sample taken for sequencing was naive CD4+ T cells sorted from blood. Specified subset: CD45RA+ positively selected. These TCRs come from a woman aged 30 to 39 in good health.

The chain recombines TRBV7-9 with TRBJ2-1; D perhaps matches TRBD1 (6 bases). V was cut by 5 bases and J by 4 bases, with 9 bases left in between. Per the germline V gene, CDR1 is SEHNR and CDR2 is FQNEAQ (reference sequence). The CDR3 runs to 13 residues. Here the CDR3 reads CASSPGQYNEQFF. CDR3 nucleotides: TGTGCCAGCAGCCCCGGACAGTACAATGAGCAGTTCTTC.

The rearrangement uses TRBV5-1 and TRBJ2-1; TRBD2 matches 13 bases. V lost 4 bases to trimming and J lost 4 bases; unmatched junction nucleotides: 8. This CDR3 has 17 amino acids. Germline V gene data show CDR1 as SGHRS and CDR2 as YFSETQ. This CDR3 reads CASSPSGTSGIYNEQFF. In nucleotides, the CDR3 is TGCGCCAGCAGCCCGTCCGGGACTAGCGGGATATACAATGAGCAGTTCTTC.

The chain joins TRBV5-1 to TRBJ2-3; 8 bases align to TRBD2. The CDR3 sequence is 14 residues long. The germline gives CDR1 SGHRS, CDR2 YFSETQ. V lost 7 bases to trimming and J lost 0 bases; unmatched junction nucleotides: 4. The CDR3 region has the DNA TGCGCCAGCGGCTCTAGCGGGAGCACAGATACGCAGTATTTT. This codes for CASGSSGSTDTQYF.

The chain joins TRBV6-5 to TRBJ2-1, with 13 bases that match TRBD2. The trim removed 6 bases at V and 7 bases at J, leaving 6 bases unmatched. The CDR3 consists of 15 residues. Germline values: CDR1 MNHEY, CDR2 SVGAGI. CDR3 bases: TGTGCCAGCAGCCGACTAGCGGGAGGTTATAATGAGCAGTTCTTC. Translation: CASSRLAGGYNEQFF.

Turning to this clone: This same CDR3 is encoded by further DNA sequences in the sample. This chain joins TRBV5-4 and TRBJ2-5; D tentatively fits TRBD1 or TRBD2 (5 bases each). CDR1 is SGHNT and CDR2 is YYREEE in the germline V gene (reference sequence). The V end lost 0 bases, the J end lost 5 bases, and 8 bases lay between the germline ends. CDR3 length: 13 amino acids. This CDR3 is CASSLGGVETQYF. The CDR3 bases are TGTGCCAGCAGCTTGGGAGGGGTTGAGACCCAGTACTTC.

This clone was recorded only once. The V and J genes are TRBV19 and TRBJ2-5; 10 bases are a match to TRBD2. The DNA end lines up better with TRBJ2-7; the J call may be wrong. This CDR3 is built from 15 residues. The germline gives CDR1 LNHDA, CDR2 SQIVND (reference sequence). The CDR3 here is CASSPTSGRADEQYF. The CDR3 DNA reads as TGTGCCAGTAGTCCTACCAGCGGGAGGGCGGACGAGCAGTACTTC.

The gene calls are TRBV15 and TRBJ1-2; no clear D. CDR1 LNHNV and CDR2 YYDKDF come from the germline V gene (reference sequence). Deletions cut 1 base from V and 0 bases from J, with 12 bases between. The CDR3 length is 16 residues. The CDR3 loop is CATSRAAGYSNYGYTF. CDR3 bases: TGTGCCACCAGCAGAGCGGCGGGATATTCTAACTATGGCTACACCTTC.

The rearrangement links TRBV21-1 to TRBJ2-7; the tabulated D call, TRBD2, remains unverified against the DNA. TRBV21-1 is tagged as a pseudogene. There are 20 residues in the CDR3. In DNA, the CDR3 is TGTGCCAGCAGCAAAACCGCCTCCGGGACTAGCGGGAGAGTTGGGTACGAGCAGTACTTC. This gives the protein CASSKTASGTSGRVGYEQYF.

The genes are TRBV19 and TRBJ1-5, with 7 bases aligning to TRBD1. The CDR3 sequence is 15 residues long. CDR1 LNHDA and CDR2 SQIVND come from the germline V gene (reference sequence). The ends lost 8 bases at V and 3 bases at J; junction bases unmatched: 10. CDR3 sequence: CASAPRDSLNQPQHF. CDR3 nucleotides: TGTGCCAGTGCTCCCCGGGACAGCCTCAATCAGCCCCAGCATTTT.

The chain recombines TRBV28 with TRBJ2-1; no clear D. The V and J ends lost 6 bases and 6 bases respectively, with 9 bases between them. The CDR3 covers 12 residues. Germline assignment: CDR1 MDHEN and CDR2 SYDVKM. CDR3 amino acids: CASSHTINEQFF. CDR3 DNA sequence: TGTGCCAGCAGCCACACCATCAATGAGCAGTTCTTC. Complete variable domain (other parts from reference TRBV28 and TRBJ2-1): DVKVTQSSRYLVKRTGEKVFLECVQDMDHENMFWYRQDPGLGLRLIYFSYDVKMKEKGDIPEGYSVSREKKERFSLILESASTNQTSMYLCASSHTINEQFFGPGTRLTVL.

The rearrangement links TRBV19 to TRBJ2-1, with 13 positions matching TRBD2. Germline-derived CDR1 and CDR2 are LNHDA and SQIVND (reference sequence). Unmatched junction bases numbered 5, after V lost 1 base and J lost 8 bases. The CDR3 is 16 amino acids. The CDR3 sequence is CASSIGRTSGSDEQFF. The CDR3 DNA reads as TGTGCCAGTAGTATAGGGAGGACTAGCGGGAGTGATGAGCAGTTCTTC.

The chain couples TRBV19 to TRBJ2-2; the D is unclear. The CDR3 length is 12 residues. CDR1 LNHDA and CDR2 SQIVND come from the germline V gene (reference sequence). Between the trimmed V and J ends, which lost 8 bases and 3 bases, there was a span of 7 bases. The CDR3 coding sequence is TGTGCCAGTCGTACTCACACCGGGGAGCTGTTTTTT. Translation gives CASRTHTGELFF. Based on the CDR3 plus reference TRBV19 and TRBJ2-2, the full variable domain is DGGITQSPKYLFRKEGQNVTLSCEQNLNHDAMYWYRQDPGQGLRLIYYSQIVNDFQKGDIAEGYSVSREKKESFPLTVTSAQKNPTAFYLCASRTHTGELFFGEGSRLTVL.

This chain joins TRBV13 and TRBJ2-3; TRBD2 is a possible D gene (5 bases). V was pared by 5 bases and J by 1 base, with 7 bases between. Germline V gives CDR1 PRHDT, CDR2 FYEKMQ (reference sequence). CDR3 length: 13 amino acids. CDR3 loop: CASSRTGTDTQYF. In DNA, the CDR3 is TGTGCCAGCAGCAGGACTGGCACAGATACGCAGTATTTT.

This clone has a single count. The genes are TRBV28 and TRBJ2-7; the D is unclear. CDR3 length: 13 residues. V lost 6 bases and J 3 bases, leaving 12 bases between the germline ends. Per the germline V gene, CDR1 is MDHEN and CDR2 is SYDVKM. This chain's CDR3 is CASSPPPLYEQYF. CDR3 nucleotide sequence: TGTGCCAGCAGCCCCCCCCCTCTCTACGAGCAGTACTTC.

The chain recombines TRBV15 with TRBJ2-7; 8 bases agree with TRBD2. Germline trimming cut 6 bases from V and 0 bases from J; bases unmatched to any gene: 1. The CDR3 loop spans 13 amino acids. Per the germline V gene, CDR1 is LNHNV and CDR2 is YYDKDF (reference sequence). The CDR3 spells CATSSGNSYEQYF. Here the CDR3 DNA reads TGTGCCACCAGTAGCGGGAACTCCTACGAGCAGTACTTC.

V gene TRBV5-1 combines with J gene TRBJ2-1, with 8 bases identical to TRBD1. Germline V gives CDR1 SGHRS, CDR2 YFSETQ. CDR3 size: 14 residues. The ends lost 4 bases at V and 5 bases at J; junction bases unmatched: 5. CDR3 region: CASSRTGNDNEQFF. The CDR3 region has the DNA TGCGCCAGCAGCAGGACAGGGAACGACAATGAGCAGTTCTTC.

V and J are TRBV28 and TRBJ1-6, with 8 nucleotides matching TRBD1. Germline-derived CDR1 and CDR2 are MDHEN and SYDVKM. With 4 bases clipped from V and 9 bases from J, the junction kept 8 bases outside the gene matches. The CDR3 contains 15 residues. The CDR3 bases are TGTGCCAGCAGTTCGACCGGGACAGGAAGTTCACCCCTCCACTTT. Protein: CASSSTGTGSSPLHF.

This clone has more than one count but fewer than ten. The V call is TRBV7-3, the J call TRBJ1-1; D is undetermined. The V gene lost 5 bases and the J gene lost 1 base, with 8 bases spanning the gap. The germline V gene has CDR1 SGHTA and CDR2 FQGTGA. The CDR3 runs 13 residues. CDR3 in amino acids: CASSRSENTEAFF. The CDR3 DNA reads as TGTGCCAGCAGCCGATCAGAGAACACTGAAGCTTTCTTT.

The V and J genes are TRBV6-4 and TRBJ2-6; D is unclear. Looked up from germline, CDR1 is MRHNA and CDR2 is SNTAGT. CDR3 length: 16 residues. The V and J ends lost 6 bases and 1 base respectively, with 13 bases between them. CDR3 sequence reads: CASREPEISGANVLTF. The CDR3 coding sequence is TGTGCCAGCAGGGAGCCAGAAATTTCTGGGGCCAACGTCCTGACTTTC.

This clone was seen only a few times. The chain joins TRBV7-9 to TRBJ1-2, with D unclear. Trimming took off 1 base at V and 7 bases at J, with 7 bases between the two ends. Germline V gene data show CDR1 as SEHNR and CDR2 as FQNEAQ (reference sequence). The CDR3 spans 12 residues. The CDR3 region is CASSLVSGGYTF. CDR3 DNA sequence: TGTGCCAGCAGCTTAGTTTCTGGTGGCTACACCTTC. The complete variable domain, with remaining parts taken from reference TRBV7-9 and TRBJ1-2, reads DTGVSQNPRHKITKRGQNVTFRCDPISEHNRLYWYRQTLGQGPEFLTYFQNEAQLEKSRLLSDRFSAERPKGSFSTLEIQRTEQGDSAMYLCASSLVSGGYTFGSGTRLTVV.

The chain recombines TRBV7-9 with TRBJ1-2; unclear D gene. Trimming removed 1 base at V and 2 bases at J, with 8 bases between. The CDR3 runs 14 residues. Germline V gene lookup returns CDR1 SEHNR and CDR2 FQNEAQ (reference sequence). CDR3 nucleotide sequence: TGTGCCAGCAGCTTAGGTCAGCCGAACTATGGCTACACCTTC. This encodes CASSLGQPNYGYTF.

The rearrangement uses TRBV28 and TRBJ1-1; D is uncertain. The V and J ends lost 5 bases and 1 base respectively, with 11 bases between them. The germline V gene encodes CDR1 MDHEN and CDR2 SYDVKM. The CDR3 sequence is 14 residues long. The DNA of the CDR3 is TGTGCCAGCAGTCTTTCACAGCGGAACACTGAAGCTTTCTTT. Translating gives CASSLSQRNTEAFF.

CDR3 bases: TGTGCCAGCAGCTTGTGGGCGGGGGCTCGACAGCCCCAGCATTTT. Translation gives CASSLWAGARQPQHF. The V call is TRBV5-4, the J call TRBJ1-5; tentative D call: TRBD1 (6 bases). V lost 1 base and J lost 7, with 15 bases in between. Germline V lookup: CDR1 SGHNT, CDR2 YYREEE (reference sequence). The CDR3 consists of 15 residues.

V gene TRBV6-5 combines with J gene TRBJ1-2; no reliable D call. Germline loops: CDR1 MNHEY, CDR2 SVGAGI. V dropped 2 bases and J dropped 7 bases, with 5 bases sitting between them. The CDR3 length is 11 residues. CDR3 nucleotide sequence: TGTGCCAGCAGTTACGGGTTTGGCTACACCTTC. This translates into CASSYGFGYTF.